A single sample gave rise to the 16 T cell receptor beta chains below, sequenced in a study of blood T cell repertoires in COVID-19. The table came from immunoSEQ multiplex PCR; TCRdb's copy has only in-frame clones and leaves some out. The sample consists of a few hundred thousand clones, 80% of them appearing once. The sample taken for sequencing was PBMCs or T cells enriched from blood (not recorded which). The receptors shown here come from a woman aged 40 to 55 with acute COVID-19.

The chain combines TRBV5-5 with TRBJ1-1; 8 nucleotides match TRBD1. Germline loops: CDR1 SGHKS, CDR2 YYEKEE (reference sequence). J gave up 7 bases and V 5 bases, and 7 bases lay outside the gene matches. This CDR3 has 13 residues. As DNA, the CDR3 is TGTGCCAGCAGGAACGGACAGGGTTTTGAAGCTTTCTTT. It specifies CASRNGQGFEAFF. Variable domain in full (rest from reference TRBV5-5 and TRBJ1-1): DAGVTQSPTHLIKTRGQQVTLRCSPISGHKSVSWYQQVLGQGPQFIFQYYEKEERGRGNFPDRFSARQFPNYSSELNVNALLLGDSALYLCASRNGQGFEAFFGQGTRLTVV.

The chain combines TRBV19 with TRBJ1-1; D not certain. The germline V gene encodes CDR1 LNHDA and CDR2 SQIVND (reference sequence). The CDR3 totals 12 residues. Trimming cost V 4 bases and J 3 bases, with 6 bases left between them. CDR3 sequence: CASSNRDTEAFF. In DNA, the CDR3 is TGTGCCAGTAGTAACCGGGACACTGAAGCTTTCTTT.

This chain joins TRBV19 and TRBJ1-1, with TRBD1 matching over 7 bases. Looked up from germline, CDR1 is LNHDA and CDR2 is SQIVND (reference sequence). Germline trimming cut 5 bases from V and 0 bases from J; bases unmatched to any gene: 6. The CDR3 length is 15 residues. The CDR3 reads CASSLRQGLNTEAFF. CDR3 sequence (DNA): TGTGCCAGTAGTCTAAGACAGGGTTTGAACACTGAAGCTTTCTTT.

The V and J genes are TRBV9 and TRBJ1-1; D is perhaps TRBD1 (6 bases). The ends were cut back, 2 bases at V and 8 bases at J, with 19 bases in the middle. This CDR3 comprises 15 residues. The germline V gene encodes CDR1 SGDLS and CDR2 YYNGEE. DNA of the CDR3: TGTGCCAGCAGCGTGGACTTAGACAGGCCAAAAGAAGCTTTCTTT. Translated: CASSVDLDRPKEAFF. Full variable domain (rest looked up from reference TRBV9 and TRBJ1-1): DSGVTQTPKHLITATGQRVTLRCSPRSGDLSVYWYQQSLDQGLQFLIQYYNGEERAKGNILERFSAQQFPDLHSELNLSSLELGDSALYFCASSVDLDRPKEAFFGQGTRLTVV.

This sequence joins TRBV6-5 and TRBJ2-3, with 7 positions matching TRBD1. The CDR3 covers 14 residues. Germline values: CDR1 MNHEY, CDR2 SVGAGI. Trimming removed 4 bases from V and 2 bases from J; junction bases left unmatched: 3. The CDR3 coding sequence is TGTGCCAGCAGTTTAGACAGGGTCACAGATACGCAGTATTTT. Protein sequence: CASSLDRVTDTQYF.

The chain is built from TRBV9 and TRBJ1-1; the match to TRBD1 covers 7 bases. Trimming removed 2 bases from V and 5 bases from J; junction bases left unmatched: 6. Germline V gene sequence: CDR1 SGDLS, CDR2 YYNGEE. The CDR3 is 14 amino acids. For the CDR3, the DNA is TGTGCCAGCAGCGTTTCGACAGGGAATACTGAAGCTTTCTTT. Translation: CASSVSTGNTEAFF.

The CDR3 region has the DNA TGTGCCAGCAGCGTAGCAGGGCAGAACTACGAGCAGTACTTC. It is translated as CASSVAGQNYEQYF. The chain uses TRBV9 and TRBJ2-7, with D tentatively TRBD1 (5 bases). Trimming stripped 0 bases from V and 3 bases from J, with 10 bases between. Germline V gene sequence: CDR1 SGDLS, CDR2 YYNGEE. There are 14 residues in the CDR3.

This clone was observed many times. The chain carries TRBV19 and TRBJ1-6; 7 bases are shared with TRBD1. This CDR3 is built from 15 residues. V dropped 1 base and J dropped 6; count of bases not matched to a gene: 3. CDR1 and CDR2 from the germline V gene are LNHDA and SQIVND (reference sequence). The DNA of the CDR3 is TGTGCCAGTAGTATAGGAGGGACAGCTAATTCACCCCTCCACTTT. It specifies CASSIGGTANSPLHF. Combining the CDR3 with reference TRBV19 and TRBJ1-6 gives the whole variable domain DGGITQSPKYLFRKEGQNVTLSCEQNLNHDAMYWYRQDPGQGLRLIYYSQIVNDFQKGDIAEGYSVSREKKESFPLTVTSAQKNPTAFYLCASSIGGTANSPLHFGNGTRLTVT.

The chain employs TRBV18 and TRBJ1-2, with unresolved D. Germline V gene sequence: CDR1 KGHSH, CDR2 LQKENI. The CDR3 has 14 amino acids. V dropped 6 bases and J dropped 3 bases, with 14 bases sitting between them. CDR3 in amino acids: CASSDGREYYGYTF. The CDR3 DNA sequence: TGTGCCAGCTCCGACGGACGGGAGTACTATGGCTACACCTTC.

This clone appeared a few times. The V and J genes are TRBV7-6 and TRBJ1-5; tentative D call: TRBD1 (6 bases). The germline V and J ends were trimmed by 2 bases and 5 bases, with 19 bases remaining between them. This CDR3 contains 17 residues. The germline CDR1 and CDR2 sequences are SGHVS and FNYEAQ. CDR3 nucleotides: TGTGCCAGCAGCTTATATTTGGGGGCTGAACCTTATCAGCCCCAGCATTTT. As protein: CASSLYLGAEPYQPQHF.

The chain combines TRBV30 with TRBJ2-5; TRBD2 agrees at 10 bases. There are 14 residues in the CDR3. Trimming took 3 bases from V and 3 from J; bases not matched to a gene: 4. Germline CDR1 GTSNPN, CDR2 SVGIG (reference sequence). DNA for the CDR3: TGTGCCTGGAGAGCCCTAGCGGGGGAAGAGACCCAGTACTTC. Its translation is CAWRALAGEETQYF.

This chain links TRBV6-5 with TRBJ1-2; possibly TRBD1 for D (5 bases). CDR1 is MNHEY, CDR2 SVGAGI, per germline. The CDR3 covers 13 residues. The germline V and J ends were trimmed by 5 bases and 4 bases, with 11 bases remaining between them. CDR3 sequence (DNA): TGTGCCAGCAGTCGACAGATTATCTATGGCTACACCTTC. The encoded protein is CASSRQIIYGYTF.

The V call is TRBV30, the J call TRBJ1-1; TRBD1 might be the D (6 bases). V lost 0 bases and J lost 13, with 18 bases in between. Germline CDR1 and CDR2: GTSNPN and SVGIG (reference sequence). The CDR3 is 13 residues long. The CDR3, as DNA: TGTGCCTGGAGTGTACACTTAGCAGAAGGGGGTTTCTTT. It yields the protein CAWSVHLAEGGFF.

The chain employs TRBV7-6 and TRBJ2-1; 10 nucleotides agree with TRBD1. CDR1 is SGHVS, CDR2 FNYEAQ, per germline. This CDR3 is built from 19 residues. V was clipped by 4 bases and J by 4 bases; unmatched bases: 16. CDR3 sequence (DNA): TGTGCCAGCAGCTCGCCGGGACAGGGGACTCGCCCACTTTACAATGAGCAGTTCTTC. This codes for CASSSPGQGTRPLYNEQFF. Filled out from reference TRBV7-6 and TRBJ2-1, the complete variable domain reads GAGVSQSPRYKVTKRGQDVALRCDPISGHVSLYWYRQALGQGPEFLTYFNYEAQQDKSGLPNDRFSAERPEGSISTLTIQRTEQRDSAMYRCASSSPGQGTRPLYNEQFFGPGTRLTVL.

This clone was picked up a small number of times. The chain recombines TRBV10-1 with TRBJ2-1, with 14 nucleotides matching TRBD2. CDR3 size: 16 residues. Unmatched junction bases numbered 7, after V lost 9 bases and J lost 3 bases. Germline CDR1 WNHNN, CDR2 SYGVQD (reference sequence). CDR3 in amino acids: CARGLAGGDDYNEQFF. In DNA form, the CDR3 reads TGCGCCAGAGGACTAGCGGGGGGCGACGACTACAATGAGCAGTTCTTC.

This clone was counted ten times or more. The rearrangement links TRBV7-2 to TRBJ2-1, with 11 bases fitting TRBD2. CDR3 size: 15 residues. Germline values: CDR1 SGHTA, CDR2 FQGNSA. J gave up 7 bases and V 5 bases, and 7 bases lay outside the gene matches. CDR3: CASSTYIAGGNEQFF. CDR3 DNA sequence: TGTGCCAGCAGCACTTACATAGCGGGAGGGAATGAGCAGTTCTTC. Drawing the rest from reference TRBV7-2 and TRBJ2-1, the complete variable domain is GAGVSQSPSNKVTEKGKDVELRCDPISGHTALYWYRQSLGQGLEFLIYFQGNSAPDKSGLPSDRFSAERTGGSVSTLTIQRTQQEDSAVYLCASSTYIAGGNEQFFGPGTRLTVL.